This T cell receptor (beta chain) was identified during a study of T-cell memory formation after mild COVID-19. In the study overall: TCR clusters showed largely donor specificity. Study outcomes and limitations: In pre-infection memory, a portion of responding clones appeared, which suggested that cross-reactive memory joined. Contracting clones from day 15 to 85 showed balanced CD4/CD8; later expanders favored CD4+.

The germline V gene has CDR1 MNHEY and CDR2 SMNVEV (reference sequence). V was pared by 3 bases and J by 4 bases, with 9 bases between. This CDR3 region has 13 residues. This clonotype was recorded at least ten times. The antigen remains undetermined. TCRdb ran MiXCR on the 5' RACE reads and lists one entry per CDR3 protein. The sample lists around 83,000 distinct CDR3 sequences; around 27% were seen once. The source material was PBMCs or a T cell subset sorted from them (not recorded which). The source is a man aged 18 to 35 who had mild COVID-19 (a few samples of this study predate the infection). Cell type and time point are not known. This chain connects TRBV27 to TRBJ2-5; perhaps TRBD1 as D (6 bases). The CDR3 region is CASSFQGRETQYF. The CDR3 region has the DNA TGTGCCAGCAGTTTTCAGGGGAGAGAGACCCAGTACTTC.